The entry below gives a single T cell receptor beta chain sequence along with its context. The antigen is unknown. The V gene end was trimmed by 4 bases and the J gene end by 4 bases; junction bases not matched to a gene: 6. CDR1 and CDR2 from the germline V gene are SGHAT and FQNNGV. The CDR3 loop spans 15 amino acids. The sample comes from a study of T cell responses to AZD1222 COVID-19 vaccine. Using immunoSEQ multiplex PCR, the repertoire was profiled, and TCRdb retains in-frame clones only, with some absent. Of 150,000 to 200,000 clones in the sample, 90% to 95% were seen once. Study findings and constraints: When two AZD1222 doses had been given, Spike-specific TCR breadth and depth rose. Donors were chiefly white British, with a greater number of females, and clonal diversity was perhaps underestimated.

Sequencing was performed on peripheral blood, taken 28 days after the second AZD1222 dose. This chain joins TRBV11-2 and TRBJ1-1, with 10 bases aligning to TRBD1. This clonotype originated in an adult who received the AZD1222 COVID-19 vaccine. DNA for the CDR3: TGTGCCAGCAGCTCGGGGACAGGGGCGGGCACTGAAGCTTTCTTT. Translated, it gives CASSSGTGAGTEAFF.